Below, 28 T cell receptor beta chains from the same sample are listed, as sequenced in a study of tissue T cells after allogeneic stem cell transplantation. Time point described: mouse harvest day 14 after allogeneic transplant. Each mouse received 10^7 T-cell-depleted marrow cells plus 10^6 splenic CD5+ T cells by tail vein. The data were produced by immunoSEQ multiplex PCR, yet TCRdb's version contains in-frame clones alone and is incomplete. Of around 510 clones listed, about half are singletons. Material for sequencing was blood. The origin of the receptors is a female BALB/c mouse given C57BL/6 T cells with graft-versus-host disease after an allogeneic hematopoietic cell transplant.

Worth noting for this clone: Germline and genes: mouse. The sequenced fragment ends 1 residue before the CDR3 boundary, so the rest is inferred from the germline J gene. This rearrangement joins TRBV15 to TRBJ1-2, with D possibly matching TRBD1 (5 bases). Trimming stripped 1 base from V and 3 bases from J, with 6 bases between. CDR1 is SGHND, CDR2 FRSKSL, per germline. This CDR3 is built from 13 residues. CDR3 DNA (partial): TGTGCCAGCAGTTTAGGGGGGGACTCCGACTACACC. It encodes CASSLGGDSDYT. The full CDR3 protein is CASSLGGDSDYTF.

A note on this clone: Mouse gene names and germline throughout. The read halts 1 residue ahead of the CDR3 end, with the missing end drawn from the germline J gene. The chain uses TRBV26 and TRBJ1-5; weak D call: TRBD1 (6 bases). This CDR3 is built from 13 residues. Germline CDR1 reads KGHPV; CDR2 reads FQNQEV (reference sequence). Trimming shortened V by 8 bases and J by 3 bases, and 11 bases separated the two germline ends. This CDR3 reads CASLRDINQAPLF. The CDR3 bases that were read are TGTGCCAGCCTCCGGGACATCAACCAGGCTCCGCTT.

With regard to this clone: Germline and genes here are mouse. The sequence runs out 1 residue before the end of the CDR3; the remainder is reconstructed from the germline J gene. The rearrangement uses TRBV5 and TRBJ2-7; TRBD2 matches 9 bases. V shed 0 bases, J shed 4 bases, and the junction held 4 bases outside the gene matches. The germline CDR1 and CDR2 sequences are LGHNA and YNLKQL (reference sequence). This CDR3 comprises 15 residues. This chain's CDR3 is CASSQELGGPYEQYF. The CDR3 DNA, read in part, is TGTGCCAGCAGCCAAGAACTGGGGGGCCCTTATGAACAGTAC.

With respect to this clone: Gene names are mouse gene names. Sequencing ends 1 residue short of the CDR3 end; the germline J gene provides the rest. The chain couples TRBV15 to TRBJ2-7; 8 bases line up with TRBD2. Germline assignment: CDR1 SGHND and CDR2 FRSKSL. The CDR3 loop spans 11 amino acids. V was pared by 5 bases and J by 7 bases, with 1 base of the junction left unmatched. The sequenced part of the CDR3 DNA is TGTGCCAGCAGTAGGGGGGGCGAACAGTAC. Translated, it gives CASSRGGEQY. The full CDR3 protein reads CASSRGGEQYF.

This clone appeared a few times. The gene names here belong to mouse. The CDR3 DNA, read in part, is TGTGCTAGCAGTCCTGACAGGGGGCTTAATTCGCCCCTCTAC. Protein product: CASSPDRGLNSPLY. The whole CDR3 protein reads CASSPDRGLNSPLYF. The V and J genes are TRBV17 and TRBJ1-6, with 10 bases matching TRBD1. The sequence runs out 1 residue before the end of the CDR3; the remainder is reconstructed from the germline J gene. TRBJ1-6 is labeled an ORF, and its function is uncertain. Germline lookup yields CDR1 MNHDT and CDR2 YYDKIL. Germline trimming cut 5 bases from V and 6 bases from J; bases unmatched to any gene: 4. This CDR3 contains 15 residues.

The sample holds a few counts of this clone. The genes and germline here are from mouse. Sequencing ends 1 residue short of the CDR3 end; the germline J gene provides the rest. This sequence joins TRBV16 and TRBJ2-7; 13 bases map to TRBD2. This CDR3 has 17 amino acids. Per the germline V gene, CDR1 is SGHSA and CDR2 is FRNQAP. V dropped 0 bases and J dropped 6; count of bases not matched to a gene: 8. The CDR3 sequence: CASSLDKGLGGRGEQYF. The sequenced CDR3 bases are TGTGCAAGCAGCTTAGATAAAGGACTGGGGGGGCGCGGTGAACAGTAC.

On this clone: Germline and genes: mouse. The CDR3 extends 1 residue past the end of the read, so its final part is completed from the germline J gene. The genes are TRBV13-1 and TRBJ1-1; possible D gene TRBD1, 5 bases. CDR3 length: 15 amino acids. V shed 4 bases and J shed 1 base, with 14 bases lying between them. CDR1 NSHNY and CDR2 SYGAGN come from the germline V gene. The CDR3 protein is CASSPGTFRNTEVFF. The part of the CDR3 DNA that was read is TGTGCCAGCAGTCCTGGGACTTTCCGAAACACAGAAGTCTTC.

Details on this clone: Genes and germline are mouse. Read data end 1 residue before the CDR3 end; the end is taken from the germline J gene. This chain connects TRBV16 to TRBJ1-4; D gene unclear. The CDR3 runs to 12 residues. Trimming left V 0 bases short and J 5 bases short, with 1 base between. CDR1 and CDR2 (germline): SGHSA, FRNQAP. The chain's CDR3 is CASSLENERLFF. The DNA read from the CDR3 is TGTGCAAGCAGCTTAGAAAACGAAAGATTATTT. The full variable domain, completed using reference TRBV16 and TRBJ1-4, is NAGVIQTPRHKVTGKGQEATLWCEPISGHSAVFWYRQTIVQGLEFLTYFRNQAPIDDSGMPKERFSAQMPNQSHSTLKIQSTQPQDSAVYLCASSLENERLFFGHGTKLSVL.

For this clone: Mouse gene names apply. CDR3 in amino acids: CASSFTGISYEQYF. CDR3 DNA (partial): TGTGCAAGCAGCTTTACAGGGATCTCCTATGAACAGTAC. The genes are TRBV16 and TRBJ2-7, with D maybe TRBD1 (6 bases). The read ends 1 residue before the CDR3 terminus; that terminus is restored from the germline J gene. The CDR3 is 14 residues long. CDR1 is SGHSA and CDR2 is FRNQAP in the germline V gene. Trimming shortened V by 3 bases and J by 0 bases, and 9 bases separated the two germline ends.

This clone was counted between two and nine times. Gene and germline names: mouse. The read stops 1 residue short of the end of the CDR3; the missing end is completed from the germline J gene. This sequence joins TRBV13-3 and TRBJ2-7; TRBD2 agrees at 7 bases. The length of the CDR3 is 13 residues. V was pared by 4 bases and J by 7 bases, with 8 bases of the junction left unmatched. Per germline, CDR1 NNHDY and CDR2 SYVADS. The part of the CDR3 DNA that was read is TGTGCCAGCAGTCCTGGGGGAGGGGTGGAACAGTAC. It specifies CASSPGGGVEQY. The whole CDR3 region reads CASSPGGGVEQYF.

This clone is a singleton in its sample. The gene names given are mouse names. The read gets to within 1 residue of the CDR3 end, and the germline J gene fills in the rest. The J gene is TRBJ2-1, the V gene TRBV13-1; the D gene is possibly TRBD1 (6 bases). There are 13 residues in the CDR3. CDR1 NSHNY and CDR2 SYGAGN come from the germline V gene. Trimming stripped 2 bases from V and 7 bases from J, with 10 bases between. The CDR3 here is CASSEQGWAEQFF. Partial CDR3 DNA: TGTGCCAGCAGTGAGCAGGGGTGGGCTGAGCAGTTC.

Details on this clone: The genes are named according to mouse. The observed sequence ends 1 residue before the CDR3 terminus, with the missing tail filled in from the germline J gene. V is TRBV19 and J is TRBJ2-7; D is perhaps TRBD1 or TRBD2 (5 bases each). V was clipped by 10 bases and J by 2 bases, with 10 bases between them. Germline V gives CDR1 FNHDT, CDR2 SITEND (reference sequence). The CDR3 covers 11 residues. The covered CDR3 bases are TGTGCCCCCCCGGGGCCCTATGAACAGTAC. Encoded protein: CAPPGPYEQY. The entire CDR3 protein is CAPPGPYEQYF.

For this clone: Gene names and germline refer to mouse. The sequenced fragment ends 1 residue before the CDR3 boundary, so the rest is inferred from the germline J gene. The rearrangement joins TRBV3 to TRBJ2-7, with TRBD2 identical over 10 bases. Per the germline V gene, CDR1 is SNHLY and CDR2 is FYNGKV (reference sequence). V was clipped by 5 bases and J by 5 bases; unmatched bases: 6. This CDR3 is built from 14 residues. The CDR3 here is CASSADWGFHEQYF. The CDR3 DNA, read in part, is TGTGCCAGCAGCGCGGACTGGGGGTTCCATGAACAGTAC.

As regards this clone: All gene names here are mouse names. The CDR3 goes on 1 residue after the read ends, and that part is filled in from the germline J gene. The chain recombines TRBV13-3 with TRBJ2-1; no clear D. V lost 5 bases and J lost 2, with 5 bases in between. The CDR3 sequence is 12 residues long. Germline assignment: CDR1 NNHDY and CDR2 SYVADS. CDR3 residues: CASRADYAEQFF. CDR3 DNA, as far as it was read: TGTGCCAGCAGGGCGGACTATGCTGAGCAGTTC.

About this clone: The listed genes are named as in mouse. The CDR3 is cut off 1 residue early in the read; its end comes from the germline J gene. The genes are TRBV5 and TRBJ2-7; no reliable D call. The CDR3 totals 13 residues. V was shortened by 0 bases and J by 4 bases, with 7 bases between the two germline ends. Germline V lookup: CDR1 LGHNA, CDR2 YNLKQL (reference sequence). Incomplete CDR3 DNA: TGTGCCAGCAGCCAAGATCGGCTTTATGAACAGTAC. Protein sequence: CASSQDRLYEQY. The CDR3 reads in full as CASSQDRLYEQYF.

Comment on this clone: The listed genes are named as in mouse. The read terminates 1 residue ahead of where the CDR3 ends, so the germline J gene completes it. The chain joins TRBV16 to TRBJ2-4, with D possibly being TRBD1 (6 bases). The CDR3 extends over 12 amino acids. V was trimmed by 3 bases and J by 7 bases, leaving 8 bases between them. Germline V gene data show CDR1 as SGHSA and CDR2 as FRNQAP. The CDR3 reads CASSFRGDTLYF. The covered CDR3 bases are TGTGCAAGCAGCTTCAGGGGCGACACCTTGTAC.

In its sample, this clone ranks as hyperexpanded (1% or more). Genes and germline are mouse. The read comes to an end 1 residue before the CDR3 does, leaving the germline J gene to fill in the end. The gene calls are TRBV12-1 and TRBJ1-3; maybe TRBD1 (6 bases). V was clipped by 4 bases and J by 0 bases, with 9 bases between them. This CDR3 contains 14 residues. Germline assignment: CDR1 SGHSN and CDR2 HYEKVE. The CDR3: CASSRTVSGNTLYF. The CDR3 bases that were read are TGTGCCAGCTCCCGGACAGTTTCTGGAAATACGCTCTAT.

For this clone: Gene names follow the mouse nomenclature. CDR3 sequence reads: CAWSLGLGSSQNTLYF. The covered CDR3 bases are TGTGCCTGGAGTCTGGGACTGGGGTCTAGTCAAAACACCTTGTAC. The gene calls are TRBV31 and TRBJ2-4, with 10 bases fitting TRBD2. Coverage ceases 1 residue before the CDR3 finishes, and the germline J gene fills in the end. This CDR3 contains 16 residues. Trimming cost V 0 bases and J 0 bases; bases outside gene matches: 3. The germline V gene has CDR1 GKSSPN and CDR2 SITVG.

A note on this clone: All gene names here are mouse names. The observed sequence ends 1 residue before the CDR3 terminus, with the missing tail filled in from the germline J gene. V usage is TRBV16 and J usage is TRBJ1-2; no clear D gene. V was shortened by 5 bases and J by 2 bases, with 9 bases between the two germline ends. In germline, CDR1 is SGHSA, CDR2 FRNQAP. The CDR3 totals 13 residues. The CDR3 spells CASSRGPNSDYTF. The DNA read from the CDR3 is TGTGCAAGCAGCCGGGGTCCTAACTCCGACTACACC. The full variable domain, completed using reference TRBV16 and TRBJ1-2, is NAGVIQTPRHKVTGKGQEATLWCEPISGHSAVFWYRQTIVQGLEFLTYFRNQAPIDDSGMPKERFSAQMPNQSHSTLKIQSTQPQDSAVYLCASSRGPNSDYTFGSGTRLLVI.

As for this clone: The germline and genes are mouse ones. The CDR3 is cut off 1 residue early in the read; its end comes from the germline J gene. The chain carries TRBV13-1 and TRBJ2-7; D gene ambiguous. V was clipped by 0 bases and J by 3 bases, with 4 bases between them. Per the germline V gene, CDR1 is NSHNY and CDR2 is SYGAGN. CDR3 length equals 12 residues. The CDR3 DNA, read in part, is TGTGCCAGCAGTGATGTCAGCTATGAACAGTAC. Translating gives CASSDVSYEQY. The complete CDR3 sequence is CASSDVSYEQYF.

Regarding this clone: Gene names and germline match the mouse. The read halts 1 residue ahead of the CDR3 end, with the missing end drawn from the germline J gene. The chain couples TRBV13-2 to TRBJ1-2, with unresolved D. The CDR3 is 14 amino acids. The ends were cut back, 0 bases at V and 0 bases at J, with 6 bases in the middle. Germline lookup yields CDR1 NNHNN and CDR2 SYGAGS (reference sequence). The part of the CDR3 DNA that was read is TGTGCCAGCGGTGATGCGAGGGCAAACTCCGACTACACC. It translates to CASGDARANSDYT. The full CDR3 sequence reads CASGDARANSDYTF.

Comments on this clone: Gene names follow the mouse nomenclature. The read terminates 1 residue ahead of where the CDR3 ends, so the germline J gene completes it. The sample holds other DNA sequences that translate to the same CDR3. The genes are TRBV1 and TRBJ1-4, with a tentative D call TRBD1 (5 bases). The CDR3 contains 14 residues. Looked up from germline, CDR1 is NSQYPW and CDR2 is LRSPGD (reference sequence). V was pared by 3 bases and J by 2 bases, with 7 bases between. The CDR3 spells CTCSAGTSNERLFF. The CDR3 DNA, read in part, is TGCACCTGCAGTGCCGGGACGTCCAACGAAAGATTATTT.

The sample holds a few counts of this clone. The listed genes are named as in mouse. The read halts 1 residue ahead of the CDR3 end, with the missing end drawn from the germline J gene. The chain carries TRBV13-3 and TRBJ1-5; D ambiguous. The V gene lost 0 bases and the J gene lost 3 bases, with 1 base spanning the gap. CDR3 length: 12 amino acids. Germline lookup yields CDR1 NNHDY and CDR2 SYVADS. CDR3 protein: CASSDGNQAPLF. The DNA read from the CDR3 is TGTGCCAGCAGTGATGGCAACCAGGCTCCGCTT.

Regarding this clone: Mouse gene names apply. The CDR3 end falls 1 residue outside the read, so it is completed with the germline J gene. The chain carries TRBV19 and TRBJ2-3, with 11 bases matching TRBD2. Germline trimming cut 10 bases from V and 3 bases from J; bases unmatched to any gene: 4. CDR3 length: 13 residues. Germline V gene sequence: CDR1 FNHDT, CDR2 SITEND (reference sequence). The CDR3 region is CAATGGGAETLYF. The DNA read from the CDR3 is TGTGCCGCGACTGGGGGGGGAGCAGAAACGCTGTAT.

This clone has just a few counts. The gene symbols are mouse symbols. From the germline J gene comes the end of the CDR3, since the read stops 1 residue before it. The chain uses TRBV31 and TRBJ1-3; 10 bases are a match to TRBD1. This CDR3 contains 15 residues. Unmatched junction bases numbered 3, after V lost 0 bases and J lost 4 bases. The germline V gene encodes CDR1 GKSSPN and CDR2 SITVG. The CDR3 DNA, read in part, is TGTGCCTGGAGTCTCGGGACAGGGGACGGAAATACGCTCTAT. Protein product: CAWSLGTGDGNTLY. The whole CDR3 is CAWSLGTGDGNTLYF.

This clone was counted only a few times. Here the gene names and germline are mouse. Sequencing ends 1 residue short of the CDR3 end; the germline J gene provides the rest. The chain employs TRBV2 and TRBJ1-4; possibly TRBD1 for D (5 bases). In germline, CDR1 is LGHNA, CDR2 YSYQKL. This CDR3 comprises 13 residues. The germline V and J ends were trimmed by 2 bases and 7 bases, with 8 bases remaining between them. The covered CDR3 bases are TGTGCCAGCAGCCAACAGGGCCTCGAAAGATTATTT. Translated: CASSQQGLERLF. The entire CDR3 reads CASSQQGLERLFF.

To note about this clone: Gene names are mouse gene names. The read halts 1 residue ahead of the CDR3 end, with the missing end drawn from the germline J gene. The rearrangement links TRBV16 to TRBJ2-3; 8 bases are a match to TRBD2. Germline V gene lookup returns CDR1 SGHSA and CDR2 FRNQAP. CDR3 length: 19 residues. Trimming at V came to 0 bases and at J to 0 bases, leaving 11 bases not matched to a gene. Partial CDR3 DNA: TGTGCAAGCAGCTTAGATGAGGTGGGGGGGAAGGGGAGTGCAGAAACGCTGTAT. Protein product: CASSLDEVGGKGSAETLY. The CDR3, in full, reads CASSLDEVGGKGSAETLYF.

Notes on this clone: Here the gene names and germline are mouse. The CDR3 end is not reached by the read, which stops 1 residue before it; the germline J gene fills it in. The chain employs TRBV23 and TRBJ1-1; TRBD1 is the table's D call, not checked against the DNA. The CDR3 length is 15 residues. Germline assignment: CDR1 KGHTA and CDR2 FQNQQP. The CDR3 protein is CSSSRDRGRGTEVFF. The sequenced CDR3 bases are TGCTCCAGCAGCCGGGACAGGGGGCGAGGCACAGAAGTCTTC.